The source of this TCR beta chain is a study of T cell responses to AZD1222 COVID-19 vaccine. The study, taken as a whole, reports: Within unmutated variant regions lay the reported targets of nearly half of spike-specific TCRs.

The sample holds a few counts of this clone. What it binds is unknown. The sample holds other DNA sequences that translate to the same CDR3. Libraries were prepared by immunoSEQ multiplex PCR; TCRdb keeps only in-frame clonotypes and omits some of them. This sample has 75,000 to 100,000 clones, with under 90% found just once. The source material was peripheral blood, sampled on day 0 of AZD1222 vaccination. This TCR was recovered from an adult in good health.

The CDR3 loop is CASSAGTSGTDTQYF. Written as DNA, the CDR3 is TGTGCCAGCAGTGCCGGGACTAGCGGGACAGATACGCAGTATTTT. The chain employs TRBV6-4 and TRBJ2-3; 12 positions match TRBD2. The CDR3 contains 15 residues. The germline V gene encodes CDR1 MRHNA and CDR2 SNTAGT. Trimming took 4 bases from V and 3 from J; bases not matched to a gene: 2.